These T cell receptor beta chains were read from a single sample in a study of graft-versus-host responses after intestinal transplantation. The data were produced by immunoSEQ multiplex PCR, yet TCRdb's version contains in-frame clones alone and is incomplete. The table shows 75,000 to 100,000 clones, with more than 75% occurring only once. The sequencing used PBMCs, collected 255 days after intestinal transplant. The receptors derive from a human patient who received an intestinal transplant, so some T cells may come from the graft donor. CDR3s include the opening cysteine and the closing phenylalanine or tryptophan. Fields, in order: J gene, V gene, CDR3 protein.

TRBJ2-7	TRBV7-3	CASSLHDGPYEQYF
TRBJ2-2	TRBV30	CAWIPRQGATGELFF
TRBJ2-6	TRBV6-5	CASIGASGANVLTF
TRBJ2-5	TRBV18	CASSPTGSQETQYF
TRBJ2-7	TRBV6-5	CASSYRTGGREQYF
TRBJ1-1	TRBV11-2	CASSLGPNTEAFF
TRBJ2-3	TRBV9	CASSVTAGGYTDTQYF
TRBJ2-7	TRBV2	CASSALTASYEQYF
TRBJ1-3	TRBV11-2	CASSLEQLNTIYF
TRBJ2-7	TRBV5-1	CASSPDRAYEQYF